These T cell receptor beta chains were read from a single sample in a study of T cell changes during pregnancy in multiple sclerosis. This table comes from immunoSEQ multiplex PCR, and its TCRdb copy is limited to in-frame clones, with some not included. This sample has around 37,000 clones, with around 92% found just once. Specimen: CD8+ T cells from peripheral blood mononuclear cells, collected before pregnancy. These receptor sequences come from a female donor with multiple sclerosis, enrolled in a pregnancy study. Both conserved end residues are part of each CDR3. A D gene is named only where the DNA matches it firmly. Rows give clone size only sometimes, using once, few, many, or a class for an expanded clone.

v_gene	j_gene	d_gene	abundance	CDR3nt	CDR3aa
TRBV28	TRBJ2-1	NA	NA	TGTGCCAGCAGTTTGGGTACTCCCGAGGAGTTCTTC	CASSLGTPEEFF
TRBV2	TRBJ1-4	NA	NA	TGTGCCAGCAGCAGGACAGCGGGGGAAAAACTGTTTTTT	CASSRTAGEKLFF
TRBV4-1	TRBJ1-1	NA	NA	TGCGCCAGCAGCCCCCGGGAAGGAAACACTGAAGCTTTCTTT	CASSPREGNTEAFF
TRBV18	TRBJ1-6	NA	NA	TGTGCCAGCTCACCACCCCCAGGCACTGCAAATTCACCCCTCCACTTT	CASSPPPGTANSPLHF
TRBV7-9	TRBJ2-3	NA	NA	TGTGCCAGCAGCCCACCCCAGGGGACAGATACGCAGTATTTT	CASSPPQGTDTQYF
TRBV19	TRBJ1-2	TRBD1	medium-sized	TGTGCCAGTAGTATATCAGGGGGCAGGAACTATGGCTACACCTTC	CASSISGGRNYGYTF
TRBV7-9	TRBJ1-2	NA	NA	TGTGCCAGCAGCTATACAGGAGAACCTAACTATGGCTACACCTTC	CASSYTGEPNYGYTF
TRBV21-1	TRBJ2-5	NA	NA	TGTGCCAGCAGCACGGGGCAACGGGACATAAGGAAAGAGACCCAGTACTTC	CASSTGQRDIRKETQYF
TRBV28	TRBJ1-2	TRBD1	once	TGTGCCAGCAGGGGATGGACAGGGAGGGACTATGGCTACACCTTC	CASRGWTGRDYGYTF
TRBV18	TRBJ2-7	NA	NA	TGTGCCAGCTCACCACCGGACAGCCACGAGCAGTACTTC	CASSPPDSHEQYF
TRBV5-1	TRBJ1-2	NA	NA	TGCGCCAGCAGCTTGTCGACGGGTGGGGGCTCTGGCTACACCTTC	CASSLSTGGGSGYTF
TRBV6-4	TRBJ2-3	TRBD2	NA	TGTGCCAGCAGTGACTCTCAAAGCGGGAGCATAGATACGCAGTATTTT	CASSDSQSGSIDTQYF
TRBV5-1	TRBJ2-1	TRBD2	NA	TGCGCCAGCAGCTTGGTTAGCGGGAGGTCCAATGAGCAGTTCTTC	CASSLVSGRSNEQFF
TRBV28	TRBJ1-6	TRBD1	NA	TGTGCCAGCAGTTTCTACCCCTGGACAGGGACCGATTCACCCCTCCACTTT	CASSFYPWTGTDSPLHF
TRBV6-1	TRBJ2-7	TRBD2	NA	TGTGCCAGCACCTCCGGGAGGGATGGGGACGAGCAGTACTTC	CASTSGRDGDEQYF
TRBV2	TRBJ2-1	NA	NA	TGTGCCAGCAGTGGTGTTCAGCGCAGCTCCTACAATGAGCAGTTCTTC	CASSGVQRSSYNEQFF
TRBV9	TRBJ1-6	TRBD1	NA	TGTGCCAGCAGCGCAACAGGGGGCTATAATTCACCCCTCCACTTT	CASSATGGYNSPLHF
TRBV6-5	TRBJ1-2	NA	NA	TGTGCCAGCAGTTACGTGCCCGGGGATAGCAGCTATGGCTACACCTTC	CASSYVPGDSSYGYTF
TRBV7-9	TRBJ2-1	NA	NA	TGTGCCAGCAGCGCGGACTTTGACCCTTACAATGAGCAGTTCTTC	CASSADFDPYNEQFF
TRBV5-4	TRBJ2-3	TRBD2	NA	TGTGCCCCCCCGGGGCTAGCGGAGACAGATACGCAGTATTTT	CAPPGLAETDTQYF
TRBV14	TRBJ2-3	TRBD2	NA	TGTGCCAGCAGCCCTCGGACTAGCGGCAGCACAGATACGCAGTATTTT	CASSPRTSGSTDTQYF
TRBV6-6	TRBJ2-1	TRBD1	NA	TGTGCCAGCAGTACTCGACAGGGGGTATACAATGAGCAGTTCTTC	CASSTRQGVYNEQFF
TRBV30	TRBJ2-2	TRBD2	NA	TGTGCCTGGAGTGTACGGCGGGAGATCACCGGGGAGCTGTTTTTT	CAWSVRREITGELFF
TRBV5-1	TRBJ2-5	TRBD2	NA	TGCGCCAGCCTGAGAGCGGGAGGCCGGGGGGAGACCCAGTACTTC	CASLRAGGRGETQYF
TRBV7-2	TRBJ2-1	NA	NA	TGTGCCAGCACCCCATTCGTACAGGGTTACAATGAGCAGTTCTTC	CASTPFVQGYNEQFF
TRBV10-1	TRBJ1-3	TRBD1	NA	TGCGCCAGCAGTGAAGGACAGGGAAGCGGAAACACCATATATTTT	CASSEGQGSGNTIYF
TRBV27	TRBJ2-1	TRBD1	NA	TGTGCCAGCAGTTTGACAGGGGGATCTTTCTACAATGAGCAGTTCTTC	CASSLTGGSFYNEQFF
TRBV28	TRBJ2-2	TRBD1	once	TGTGCCAGCAGTTCCCTGGACAGGGGAAACCTTGGGGAGCTGTTTTTT	CASSSLDRGNLGELFF
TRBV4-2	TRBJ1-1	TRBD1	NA	TGTGCCAGCAGGGCAGGGGGAAAAACTGAAGCTTTCTTT	CASRAGGKTEAFF
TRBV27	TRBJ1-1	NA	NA	TGTGCCAGCGGTAGGAACACTGAAGCTTTCTTT	CASGRNTEAFF
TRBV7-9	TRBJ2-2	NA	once	TGTGCCAGCAGCTTAAGAGGCCTTGGGACCGGGGAGCTGTTTTTT	CASSLRGLGTGELFF
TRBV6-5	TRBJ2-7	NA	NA	TGTGCCAGCAGTTACGGCCTCCAGGGATCCTACGAGCAGTACTTC	CASSYGLQGSYEQYF
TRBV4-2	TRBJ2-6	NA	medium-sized	TGTGCCAGCAGCCAAGACAGCTCTGGGGCCAACGTCCTGACTTTC	CASSQDSSGANVLTF
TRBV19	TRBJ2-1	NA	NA	TGTGCCAGTAGGAACATTGAGGGGAGTTTAGAGGGAGGACACCACAATGAGCAGTTCTTC	CASRNIEGSLEGGHHNEQFF
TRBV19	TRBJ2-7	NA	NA	TGTGCCAGTAGTATGTCAGGGGGACTCAGCGAGCAGTACTTC	CASSMSGGLSEQYF
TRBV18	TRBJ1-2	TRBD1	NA	TGTGCCAGCTCACCAGAGTCTGGGACAGGTTTTTATGGCTACACCTTC	CASSPESGTGFYGYTF
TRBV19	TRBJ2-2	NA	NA	TGTGCCAGTAGGGACATCCGGCGGACCGGGGAGCTGTTTTTT	CASRDIRRTGELFF